These T cell receptor beta chains were read from a single sample in a study of T cells expressing NK-cell markers. TCRdb reanalyzed the 5' RACE reads, giving one entry per CDR3 protein sequence and no DNA. Its table records some 340,000 distinct CDR3 sequences. Specimen: blood T cells: a sorted CD56 or NKG2C T cell subset, CD4+ or CD8+ T cells, or bulk PBMC T cells (not recorded which). The receptor source for this set is a man aged 18 to 69 in good health. Each CDR3 is given with its conserved first and last residue.

j_gene,v_gene,CDR3aa
TRBJ1-1,TRBV30,CAWSGAGTGLMNTEAFF
TRBJ1-3,TRBV21-1,CASSNDAGRTFISGNTIYF
TRBJ2-7,TRBV6-1,CASSRTGSDYEQYF
TRBJ2-7,TRBV3-1,CASSLHRSSYEQYF
TRBJ2-7,TRBV27,CASSSSSGGGYEQYF
TRBJ1-1,TRBV20-1,CSAPRAGLGTEAFF
TRBJ1-1,TRBV2,CASSSRNVNTEAFF
TRBJ2-5,TRBV20-1,CSHSTGSETQYF
TRBJ2-7,TRBV20-1,CSARAWGPGYYEQYF
TRBJ1-3,TRBV5-1,CASRTAVGNTIYF
TRBJ2-3,TRBV7-2,CASSIGGPEDTQYF
TRBJ1-6,TRBV6-5,CASSYSPKGHANSPLHF
TRBJ2-3,TRBV5-4,CASLKRGGSDTQYF
TRBJ2-5,TRBV3-1,CASSQLTVQYF
TRBJ1-1,TRBV19,CASSSKGGQLGTEAFF
TRBJ1-1,TRBV6-2/TRBV6-3,CASRRDGNTEAFF
TRBJ1-5,TRBV6-5,CASSYNGGQGQPQHF
TRBJ2-7,TRBV5-6,CASSLTAGLPTYEQYF
TRBJ1-1,TRBV5-1,CASRSGTSSEAFF
TRBJ2-1,TRBV6-4,CASSDQGGYEQFF
TRBJ2-1,TRBV18,CASSRAGLGYNEQFF
TRBJ2-7,TRBV6-1,CASRKSSSYEQYF
TRBJ2-5,TRBV13,CASSLGPRAAQETQYF
TRBJ2-5,TRBV30,CARTGGRTSGYQETQYF
TRBJ2-5,TRBV7-6,CASSLAKSGQRGSKTQYF
TRBJ2-5,TRBV6-1,CASSVQDGETQYF
TRBJ2-3,TRBV6-1,CASSRYTGSRTTDTQYF
TRBJ1-5,TRBV13,CASSRGGYSNQPQHF
TRBJ2-5,TRBV18,CASSLRLGETQYF
TRBJ2-3,TRBV6-1,CASRAGTSGGDTQYF
TRBJ2-2,TRBV24-1,CATSDFRGRNTGELFF
TRBJ2-1,TRBV5-1,CASSLVVGLGGFEQFF
TRBJ2-1,TRBV18,CASSLRTSDRDEQFF
TRBJ2-4,TRBV18,CASSPNMGLTSYKNIQYF
TRBJ2-3,TRBV10-3,CAISESVAGTDTQYF
TRBJ1-2,TRBV20-1,CSARGTGRTNYGYTF
TRBJ1-6,TRBV18,CASSPGQGENSPLHF